This T cell receptor beta chain stems from a study of OX40 agonist ivuxolimab in advanced cancers. Study summary: Three patients responded partially, comprising one with hepatocellular carcinoma and two with cutaneous melanoma.

V shed 4 bases, J shed 0 bases, and the junction held 10 bases outside the gene matches. CDR3 length: 19 amino acids. Per germline, CDR1 MNHNS and CDR2 SASEGT. Sequenced by immunoSEQ multiplex PCR; TCRdb stores in-frame clones only, minus some. The top ten hold around 0.29% of the sample, which has some 66,000 clones, 70% to 90% seen once. Autoimmune disease history or systemic immunosuppression barred patients. The sample here was CD4+ or CD8+ T cells sorted from blood, taken in a trial of the OX40 agonist ivuxolimab. This chain joins TRBV6-1 and TRBJ2-6, with 9 nucleotides matching TRBD1. The clonotype originates from an adult with an advanced solid tumor such as melanoma, head and neck, liver or kidney cancer. CDR3 nucleotide sequence: TGTGCCAGCAGTGGGGGTCTCGGACAGGGGTTCTCTGGGGCCAACGTCCTGACTTTC. This codes for CASSGGLGQGFSGANVLTF.